This TCR beta chain came from a study of response to subunit inactivated influenza vaccine. Study conclusions and caveats: A suggestion made by the authors is that each seasonal influenza vaccination recruits few new T cells.

This clonotype was counted many times. Its antigen is still unknown. V was clipped by 5 bases and J by 8 bases; unmatched bases: 10. There are 14 residues in the CDR3. From germline, CDR1 is SEHNR and CDR2 FQNEAQ (reference sequence). TCRdb independently ran MiXCR on the RT-PCR reads; one entry per CDR3 protein. The table lists about 520,000 distinct CDR3 sequences, roughly 7.6% of them singletons. V gene TRBV7-9 combines with J gene TRBJ1-2; TRBD1 agrees at 8 bases. The sequences come from PBMCs from blood, collected about 23 months after vaccination. This TCR came from a man aged 50-75 years who received an inactivated influenza vaccine. CDR3 nucleotides: TGTGCCAGCAGCGAGACCGACAGGGGAGGCGGCTACACCTTC. This encodes CASSETDRGGGYTF.